This T cell receptor beta chain originates from a study of PD-1 blockade in classical Hodgkin lymphoma. Findings and caveats of the study: Compared with healthy donors, newly diagnosed patients reportedly showed lower baseline TCR diversity. By C4D1, diversity of CD4+ TCRs had risen significantly, whereas that of CD8+ TCRs had not. Patients were excluded if nivolumab began under 1 year after ASCT (the autologous transplant).

Each patient relapsed following autologous stem cell transplantation, and prior brentuximab vedotin exposure differed. Classification of best responses gave complete response, partial response or progressive disease. On this clone: Its antigen is not identified.

The method was immunoSEQ multiplex PCR; TCRdb's version includes in-frame clones alone and lacks a portion of them. Altogether 98,000 or so clones are present, 80% to 90% being singletons, with the ten largest covering just under 20%. The CDR3 is 16 amino acids. V trimming: 1 base; J trimming: 1 base; junction bases outside the gene matches: 4. The germline V gene encodes CDR1 SEHNR and CDR2 FQNEAQ (reference sequence). J is TRBJ2-4 and V is TRBV7-9; 7 bases agree with TRBD1. The TCR comes from a human donor with classical Hodgkin lymphoma. Here the sequenced sample was peripheral blood mononuclear cells (PBMCs), taken before the second cycle of nivolumab. CDR3 in DNA: TGTGCCAGCAGCTTAGGGACAGGAGAGGCCAAAAACATTCAGTACTTC. It yields the protein CASSLGTGEAKNIQYF.